This T cell receptor beta chain was recorded in a study of early T cells in non-severe SARS-CoV-2 infection. About the research overall: Unsorted whole blood bulk RNA was sequenced, with unpaired chains.

This clonotype was seen repeatedly, ten times or more. The target antigen is unknown. Attachment of unique molecular identifiers to individual cDNA molecules was performed. TCRdb itself ran the 5' RACE reads through MiXCR, one entry per CDR3 protein. The repertoire consists of roughly 100,000 distinct CDR3 sequences, with around 13% occurring once and the leading ten covering 6% to 7%. V lost 1 base and J lost 0, with 3 bases in between. Germline V gene data show CDR1 as SGHAT and CDR2 as FQNNGV. The CDR3 spans 13 residues. General study points: Matching with VDJdb favored anti-spike CD8 responses (missing private and CD4 specificities).

The chain recombines TRBV11-2 with TRBJ1-1; D is ambiguous. The specimen was whole blood. The sequence was obtained from an adult who was a healthcare worker with PCR-confirmed SARS-CoV-2 infection or an uninfected control (not recorded which). DNA for the CDR3: TGTGCCAGCAGCTTAGGGCTGAACACTGAAGCTTTCTTT. Translated: CASSLGLNTEAFF.